This TCR beta chain was identified during a study of T-cell memory formation after mild COVID-19. In the study overall: TCR clusters were largely donor specific. Study outcomes and limitations: Contracting CD8+ clones were enriched in EMRA, CD4+ mainly in CM and EM.

This clonotype was recorded many times. The antigen remains undetermined. 5'RACE primed from the constant segment yielded TCR alpha and TCR beta cDNA libraries bearing sample barcodes and UMIs. From the 5' RACE reads, TCRdb called clonotypes with MiXCR, one entry per CDR3 protein. This table holds over 350,000 distinct CDR3 sequences, approximately 15% found once. The CDR3 runs 14 residues. The ends were cut back, 3 bases at V and 10 bases at J, with 13 bases in the middle. Germline V gives CDR1 SNHLY, CDR2 FYNNEI. The TCR sequence derives from a man between 18 and 29 years old who had mild COVID-19 (a few samples of this study predate the infection). Cell type and time point are not known. Sequencing input: PBMCs or a T cell subset sorted from them (not recorded which). The chain links TRBV2 to TRBJ1-6; D not resolved. Here the CDR3 reads CASSDLSSESPLHF. CDR3 nucleotide sequence: TGTGCCAGCAGTGATCTCAGCTCAGAATCACCCCTCCACTTT.